This T cell receptor beta chain was identified during a study of T cells after somatic rescue of genetic block (dated by TCRdb to about 2020). With respect to the entire study: The study assessed how robust, over the long term, a T-cell system was when the system had developed through somatic rescue of a genetic block in T-cell development.

To prepare the library, the immunoSEQ multiplex PCR assay was applied. TCRdb's version of the immuneACCESS table is confined to in-frame rearrangements and falls short of the full clone set. An unresolved V gene accounts for under half of the shortfall where checked; the remainder is of unknown origin. The table for this sample lists over 95,000 clones; about 89% of them were counted only once. The top ten clones comprise roughly 1.5% of the sample. V is pared back by 2 bases and J by 0 bases, with 9 bases lying between the germline termini. From the cysteine through the phenylalanine, the CDR3 covers 15 amino acids. The only DNA kept is the CDR3, 45 bases in frame from the first base. The germline V gene supplies CDR1 SGDLS and CDR2 YYNGEE. To note about this clone: This receptor's antigen is unknown. Base-call qualities are not available, and no considerably larger clone is one nucleotide away.

This TCR derives from a young woman. The specimen was peripheral blood mononuclear cells (PBMCs). The sequence links TRBV9 to TRBJ2-1, with the identity of the D gene unclear. The DNA reads as follows: TGTGCCAGCAGCGTGACTGTACGCTCCTACAATGAGCAGTTCTTC. The encoded protein is CASSVTVRSYNEQFF.